The sequence of this TCR beta chain was determined in a study of cytomegalovirus exposure and HLA in healthy donors. V lost 7 bases to trimming and J lost 0 bases, with 11 bases between them. This CDR3 region has 14 residues. CDR1 is MNHEY, CDR2 SMNVEV, per germline (reference sequence). Primers: 60 Vbeta forward and 13 Jbeta reverse. Generated by immunoSEQ multiplex PCR, the TCRdb table keeps only in-frame clones and is missing some. The sample records around 190,000 clones, 80% being singletons. The source material was PBMCs. The rearrangement joins TRBV27 to TRBJ2-3, with D maybe TRBD2 (5 bases). This sequence was found in a woman aged 40-49 years in good health and CMV-seronegative. CDR3 coding DNA: TGTGCCAGCACGGGCGGGCTTAGCACAGATACGCAGTATTTT. Translated, it gives CASTGGLSTDTQYF.